This TCR beta chain was observed in a study of shared clonotypes between healthy human individuals. Generated by immunoSEQ multiplex PCR, the TCRdb table keeps only in-frame clones and is missing some. The sample yields over a million clones, around four fifths seen once. As regards this clone: Antigen specificity is unknown.

Study-wide results and limits: In contrast to clonotypes shared by all four donors, non-shared clonotypes had lower generation probabilities. Naive subsets tended to show greater estimated richness than memory subsets.

V dropped 7 bases and J dropped 11; count of bases not matched to a gene: 10. Germline V gene sequence: CDR1 MNHNS, CDR2 SASEGT. The CDR3 covers 13 residues. The source is a man aged 18 to 29 in good health. The rearrangement uses TRBV6-1 and TRBJ2-5; TRBD2 agrees at 10 bases. The sample comprised memory CD4+ T cells sorted from blood. Described subset: CD45RA-negative fraction. CDR3 region: CASTRTSGGEQYF. Written as DNA, the CDR3 is TGTGCCAGCACTAGGACTAGCGGCGGGGAGCAGTACTTC.